Below, one TCR beta chain is given with its context. The antigen it recognizes is unknown. Base-call qualities are not available, and no considerably larger clone is one nucleotide away. CDR1 and CDR2 (SGHVS, FQNEAQ) derive from the germline V gene. V is clipped by 5 bases and J by 1 base, and the sequence between their germline boundaries is 8 bases long. The CDR3 covers 13 residues, taking in both the cysteine and the phenylalanine. Kept here is only the CDR3 DNA, which spans 39 bases and is read in frame from base 1. The first patient joined ICON in early 2016, and enrollment wrapped up when the last patient was enrolled in September 2018. In a subcohort of about 76 patients, fresh tumor and matched uninvolved tissue were collected for in-depth immune analyses, with TCR sequencing among those analyses. No cell sorting was done, and TCR sequencing was instead run on DNA isolated from bulk tissue.

The sample comes from a study of tumor-infiltrating lymphocytes in localized non-small cell lung cancer (dated by TCRdb to the early 2020s). Looking at the study overall: Several histologies were represented in the cohort, which also included both smokers and never-smokers as well as patients whose samples were collected after neoadjuvant chemotherapy. TCR sequencing was one of several integrated assays, alongside flow cytometry, multiplex immunofluorescence, RNA-seq, exome sequencing and proteomics, applied to the same patients. The overall ICON cohort was composed of approximately 150 surgical patients with localized non-small cell lung cancer whose tumors were resected. A total of under 65 patients were part of the paired comparison of immunoSEQ T-cell fraction between tumor and uninvolved lung. From each patient came resected tumor tissue plus uninvolved lung tissue from that same patient, and the uninvolved lung tissue was described as non-adjacent to the tumor. Paper-wide results and their limitations: The TCR-derived T-cell fraction showed no difference between the flow cytometry-defined immunotypes IM1 (good prognosis) and IM2 (poor prognosis). Consistent with immunofluorescence CD3 counts, TCRbeta sequencing supported greater T cell infiltration in tumors than in uninvolved lung tissue. Assay coverage varied across patients depending on available tissue quantity, so only a subset of the cohort had TCR sequencing. Different pieces of the same tissue were used for different assays, so technical variation could not be separated from intratumor heterogeneity. No association of tumor T-cell fraction from TCR sequencing with recurrence-free survival was found (p = 0.61).

The immunoSEQ assay used for TCR sequencing gave the T-cell fraction in both tumor and uninvolved lung tissue. The paper's processing steps were these. For survival analysis, patients were divided into high (upper tertile) and low (lower two tertiles) T-cell fraction groups, which were compared by log-rank test. A signed-rank test was used to test paired tumor versus uninvolved lung differences in T-cell fraction. The immuneACCESS repertoire file appears here via TCRdb, limited to in-frame rearrangements. These files lack a portion of the clones; in checked studies, under half of the deficit traces to unresolved V genes, and the cause of the others is not known. For V, J and clone size, that table is used; D and trimming come from the DNA. The sample records some 16,000 clones, 45% to 50% of which are singletons. The ten biggest clones cover roughly a sixth of the sample.

The receptor comes from a human donor with non-small cell lung cancer. The rearrangement combines TRBV7-8 with TRBJ1-2, with the D segment identity uncertain. Input material: lung tumor tissue. This receptor carries the CDR3 CASSPQINYGYTF. The DNA sequence is given as TGTGCCAGCAGCCCACAGATTAACTATGGCTACACCTTC.